This passage covers 29 T cell receptor beta chains from one sample sequenced in a study of T cell responses to AZD1222 COVID-19 vaccine. The method was immunoSEQ multiplex PCR; TCRdb's version includes in-frame clones alone and lacks a portion of them. The repertoire has around 200,000 clones, 90% to 95% of them found once; the top ten carry roughly 1.7%. Sequencing was performed on peripheral blood, taken 28 days after the second AZD1222 dose. These receptor sequences come from an adult who received the AZD1222 COVID-19 vaccine.

This clone has a single count. The V call is TRBV20-1, the J call TRBJ2-7; 7 positions match TRBD2. The V and J ends lost 3 bases and 0 bases, in that order; junction bases with no gene match: 8. This CDR3 has 15 residues. Germline CDR1 is DFQATT and CDR2 is SNEGSKA (reference sequence). The CDR3 coding sequence is TGCAGTGCTAGTTCCACTGGCGGGGGCTCCTACGAGCAGTACTTC. Translating gives CSASSTGGGSYEQYF.

CDR3 amino acids: CASSIGQTEAFF. The CDR3 DNA follows: TGTGCCAGTAGTATAGGGCAAACTGAAGCTTTCTTT. The rearrangement uses TRBV19 and TRBJ1-1; D is undetermined. With 1 base removed from V and 5 bases from J, the gap between germline ends came to 5 bases. Germline V CDR1 and CDR2: LNHDA, SQIVND (reference sequence). CDR3 length: 12 amino acids.

The chain combines TRBV21-1 with TRBJ1-4; whether TRBD1, the table's D call, matches the DNA was not checked. TRBV21-1 corresponds to a pseudogene. The CDR3 spans 10 residues. CDR3 protein: CASSPGYLLF. In DNA, the CDR3 is TGTGCCAGCAGCCCAGGGTACCTGCTTTTT.

The chain employs TRBV14 and TRBJ1-2; TRBD1 matches at 11 bases. Germline assignment: CDR1 SGHDN and CDR2 FVKESK. CDR3 length equals 15 residues. Trimming took 0 bases from V and 8 from J; bases not matched to a gene: 5. CDR3 protein: CASSQDWRDRGGYTF. DNA for the CDR3: TGTGCCAGCAGCCAAGATTGGCGGGACAGGGGGGGCTACACCTTC.

The chain is built from TRBV6-6 and TRBJ2-1; perhaps TRBD2 as D (7 bases). CDR1 and CDR2 (germline): MNHNY, SVGAGI (reference sequence). The CDR3 extends over 14 amino acids. The V end was cut by 6 bases, the J end by 1 base, with 10 bases between. The CDR3 nucleotides read TGTGCCAGCAGCCGGGGGGCGTCCTACAATGAGCAGTTCTTC. This sequence encodes CASSRGASYNEQFF.

The CDR3 DNA reads TGTGCCAGCAGCTTGGAGGGAAGAGGAGTCCCAGGGTATGGCTACACCTTC. This translates into CASSLEGRGVPGYGYTF. The chain is built from TRBV5-4 and TRBJ1-2, with TRBD1 as a possible D gene (5 bases). With 0 bases removed from V and 5 bases from J, the gap between germline ends came to 20 bases. The CDR3 runs 17 residues. CDR1 SGHNT and CDR2 YYREEE come from the germline V gene (reference sequence).

The rearrangement joins TRBV4-3 to TRBJ2-7; no firm D call. V dropped 1 base and J dropped 3 bases, with 7 bases sitting between them. This CDR3 spans 13 amino acids. Germline CDR1 LGHNA, CDR2 YSLEER. Here the CDR3 DNA reads TGCGCCAGCAGCCAAGCCGTGTACTACGAGCAGTACTTC. It yields the protein CASSQAVYYEQYF.

The V and J genes are TRBV7-2 and TRBJ1-5; the D is unclear. Germline loops: CDR1 SGHTA, CDR2 FQGNSA. The V gene lost 5 bases and the J gene lost 6 bases, with 11 bases spanning the gap. The CDR3 is 13 residues long. CDR3: CASSPRTGQPQHF. CDR3 DNA: TGTGCCAGCAGCCCACGGACTGGTCAGCCCCAGCATTTT.

This clone appeared once. V usage is TRBV5-4 and J usage is TRBJ2-2; D could derive from TRBD1 or TRBD2 (5 bases each). The germline gives CDR1 SGHNT, CDR2 YYREEE (reference sequence). Trimming pared 0 bases from V and 16 bases from J, leaving 16 bases between. The CDR3 has 13 amino acids. The CDR3 spells CASSLAGAGSWFF. CDR3 in DNA: TGTGCCAGCAGCTTGGCCGGGGCAGGGAGTTGGTTTTTT.

As regards this clone: Other DNA sequences in this sample translate to the same CDR3. The chain joins TRBV3-1 (or the pseudogene TRBV3-2) to TRBJ1-1, with 9 bases matching TRBD1. This CDR3 is 15 amino acids long. Looked up from germline, CDR1 is LGHDT and CDR2 is YNNKEL (reference sequence). V was pared by 6 bases and J by 0 bases, with 5 bases of the junction left unmatched. CDR3 amino acids: CASSLTGGVNTEAFF. The CDR3 DNA is TGTGCCAGCAGTCTGACAGGGGGTGTGAACACTGAAGCTTTCTTT.

J is TRBJ1-6 and V is TRBV7-3; D gene ambiguous. The CDR3 is 15 residues long. V was clipped by 0 bases and J by 2 bases, with 5 bases between them. Germline V gene lookup returns CDR1 SGHTA and CDR2 FQGTGA. The CDR3 nucleotides are TGTGCCAGCAGCTTAACAGTTCCCTATAATTCACCCCTCCACTTT. Translation: CASSLTVPYNSPLHF.

The chain combines TRBV2 with TRBJ1-5; 7 bases map to TRBD1. The V and J ends lost 5 bases and 0 bases, in that order; junction bases with no gene match: 7. Germline loops: CDR1 SNHLY, CDR2 FYNNEI. The CDR3 is made up of 16 amino acids. CDR3 in amino acids: CASSPSQGLSNQPQHF. The CDR3 DNA reads as TGTGCCAGCAGTCCGTCACAGGGGCTTAGCAATCAGCCCCAGCATTTT.

This chain links TRBV13 with TRBJ1-3; 7 nucleotides line up with TRBD1. This CDR3 contains 16 residues. Germline assignment: CDR1 PRHDT and CDR2 FYEKMQ (reference sequence). Unmatched junction bases numbered 14, after V lost 5 bases and J lost 7 bases. CDR3 region: CASSQGLSSRGNTIYF. Written as DNA, the CDR3 is TGTGCCAGCAGCCAGGGATTATCGAGCAGGGGGAACACCATATATTTT.

This chain uses TRBV2 with TRBJ2-6, with unresolved D. Germline V gene lookup returns CDR1 SNHLY and CDR2 FYNNEI. Trimming removed 8 bases at V and 0 bases at J, with 8 bases between. The CDR3 contains 14 residues. The CDR3 here is CASFGLSGANVLTF. The CDR3 region has the DNA TGTGCCAGCTTTGGGCTCTCTGGGGCCAACGTCCTGACTTTC.

The chain combines TRBV19 with TRBJ1-5; possible D gene TRBD1, 5 bases. V was shortened by 7 bases and J by 6 bases, with 16 bases between the two germline ends. The CDR3 covers 14 residues. Germline V lookup: CDR1 LNHDA, CDR2 SQIVND (reference sequence). The CDR3 DNA reads as TGTGCCAGTAACCCTGGGGCAGGGAGTCAGCCCCAGCATTTT. It codes for CASNPGAGSQPQHF.

The V and J genes are TRBV7-9 and TRBJ1-1; D may be TRBD1 (5 bases). The length of the CDR3 is 14 residues. The germline V and J ends were trimmed by 5 bases and 0 bases, with 10 bases remaining between them. In germline, CDR1 is SEHNR, CDR2 FQNEAQ (reference sequence). CDR3 nucleotide sequence: TGTGCCAGCAGCCCCGACAGTATGAACACTGAAGCTTTCTTT. Its protein product is CASSPDSMNTEAFF.

This clone showed up just a few times. V is TRBV9 and J is TRBJ2-3; TRBD2 aligns across 9 bases. This CDR3 is built from 17 residues. After removal of 4 bases from V and 5 bases from J, the junction contained 14 bases not matched to a gene. Germline assignment: CDR1 SGDLS and CDR2 YYNGEE. CDR3 sequence reads: CASSPQGAGGMGDTQYF. CDR3 DNA sequence: TGTGCCAGCAGCCCCCAGGGAGCGGGAGGTATGGGAGATACGCAGTATTTT.

J is TRBJ2-4 and V is TRBV5-4, with 12 bases that match TRBD2. The CDR3 runs 14 residues. The ends lost 4 bases at V and 15 bases at J; junction bases unmatched: 11. Germline CDR1 reads SGHNT; CDR2 reads YYREEE (reference sequence). CDR3 bases: TGTGCCAGCAGCCAGACTAGCGGGAGCCCTGATCGGTACTTC. It yields the protein CASSQTSGSPDRYF. Full variable domain (rest looked up from reference TRBV5-4 and TRBJ2-4): ETGVTQSPTHLIKTRGQQVTLRCSSQSGHNTVSWYQQALGQGPQFIFQYYREEENGRGNFPPRFSGLQFPNYSSELNVNALELDDSALYLCASSQTSGSPDRYFGAGTRLSVL.

The chain carries TRBV6-2 or TRBV6-3 and TRBJ2-5; D is possibly TRBD2 (6 bases). Germline-derived CDR1 and CDR2 are MNHEY and SVGEGT. This CDR3 has 17 residues. V was trimmed by 2 bases and J by 5 bases, leaving 21 bases between them. The CDR3 spells CASSYRPTSSGVETQYF. DNA of the CDR3: TGTGCCAGCAGTTACCGTCCTACTAGCTCCGGGGTGGAGACCCAGTACTTC.

V usage is TRBV5-6 and J usage is TRBJ2-3; no definite D call. The V and J ends lost 2 bases and 2 bases respectively, with 3 bases between them. Germline CDR1 reads SGHDT; CDR2 reads YYEEEE. This CDR3 is built from 12 residues. As DNA, the CDR3 is TGTGCCAGCAGCTTTCTCACAGATACGCAGTATTTT. It encodes CASSFLTDTQYF.

V gene TRBV6-2 or TRBV6-3 combines with J gene TRBJ2-7, with D perhaps matching TRBD1 (6 bases). Trimming left V 5 bases short and J 6 bases short, with 11 bases between. Per germline, CDR1 MNHEY and CDR2 SVGEGT. The CDR3 runs 12 residues. The CDR3, as DNA: TGTGCCAGCAGTCCCCAGGGGCTCGAGCAGTACTTC. Its translation: CASSPQGLEQYF.

This chain connects TRBV10-3 to TRBJ2-5; D call uncertain. The CDR3 totals 13 residues. Germline V gives CDR1 ENHRY, CDR2 SYGVKD. The V end was cut by 6 bases, the J end by 5 bases, with 13 bases between. The CDR3 is CAIRGAAVETQYF. The CDR3 DNA is TGTGCCATCAGGGGCGCGGCCGTTGAGACCCAGTACTTC.

This chain uses TRBV4-2 with TRBJ2-1; the D gene is possibly TRBD1 (5 bases). The CDR3 sequence is 17 residues long. CDR1 LGHNA and CDR2 YNFKEQ come from the germline V gene. Trimming took 0 bases from V and 5 from J, leaving 17 bases between them. The CDR3 here is CASSQEEWQGVHNEQFF. CDR3 nucleotides: TGTGCCAGCAGCCAAGAGGAGTGGCAGGGTGTCCACAATGAGCAGTTCTTC.

This chain connects TRBV19 to TRBJ1-5, with D possibly matching TRBD1 (5 bases). This CDR3 has 13 residues. V gave up 5 bases and J gave up 5 bases, with 10 bases separating them. CDR1 and CDR2 (germline): LNHDA, SQIVND (reference sequence). The CDR3 is CASSWGRDQPQHF. CDR3 nucleotide sequence: TGTGCCAGTAGTTGGGGCCGGGATCAGCCCCAGCATTTT.

The rearrangement joins TRBV7-3 to TRBJ2-6, with a possible D match to TRBD2 (5 bases). Trimming removed 5 bases from V and 4 bases from J, with 12 bases in between. In germline, CDR1 is SGHTA, CDR2 FQGTGA. This CDR3 contains 15 residues. In nucleotides, the CDR3 is TGTGCCAGCAGCCCGACGGGGTGGGGGGCCAACGTCCTGACTTTC. Translation: CASSPTGWGANVLTF. Combining the CDR3 with reference TRBV7-3 and TRBJ2-6 gives the whole variable domain GAGVSQTPSNKVTEKGKYVELRCDPISGHTALYWYRQSLGQGPEFLIYFQGTGAADDSGLPNDRFFAVRPEGSVSTLKIQRTERGDSAVYLCASSPTGWGANVLTFGAGSRLTVL.

As regards this clone: The CDR3 does not close with the conserved phenylalanine or tryptophan, likely indicating a read error. The DNA is omitted, as the CDR3 cannot be located on it reliably, and the CDR3 follows TCRdb's listing. The chain joins TRBV5-5 to TRBJ1-4. The CDR3 sequence runs 11 residues, both termini included. CDR1 SGHKS and CDR2 YYEKEE come from the germline V gene (reference sequence). The CDR3 region is CASPSSFLLGG.

V is TRBV7-2 and J is TRBJ2-5; a weak D match, TRBD2 (5 bases). Trimming took 5 bases from V and 1 from J, leaving 23 bases between them. In germline, CDR1 is SGHTA, CDR2 FQGNSA. The CDR3 contains 18 residues. CDR3 sequence reads: CASSPRYLAGYFQETQYF. The CDR3 DNA sequence: TGTGCCAGCAGCCCTCGGTATCTGGCGGGCTACTTCCAAGAGACCCAGTACTTC. Full variable domain (missing parts from reference TRBV7-2 and TRBJ2-5): GAGVSQSPSNKVTEKGKDVELRCDPISGHTALYWYRQSLGQGLEFLIYFQGNSAPDKSGLPSDRFSAERTGGSVSTLTIQRTQQEDSAVYLCASSPRYLAGYFQETQYFGPGTRLLVL.

The chain couples TRBV29-1 to TRBJ1-1, with unresolved D. Per germline, CDR1 SQVTM and CDR2 ANQGSEA. The CDR3 runs 11 residues. V was pared by 0 bases and J by 4 bases, with 3 bases between. CDR3 sequence reads: CSVEESTEAFF. The DNA of the CDR3 is TGCAGCGTTGAAGAGTCCACTGAAGCTTTCTTT.

The chain is built from TRBV19 and TRBJ1-2, with TRBD1 matching over 9 bases. Germline lookup yields CDR1 LNHDA and CDR2 SQIVND (reference sequence). The trim removed 6 bases at V and 2 bases at J, leaving 4 bases unmatched. This CDR3 has 14 residues. CDR3 sequence (DNA): TGTGCCAGTAGGGGACAGGGAAAGAACTATGGCTACACCTTC. Translated, it gives CASRGQGKNYGYTF.